Sequencing of this T cell receptor beta chain was carried out in a study of T cells in localized non-small cell lung cancer (dated by TCRdb to about 2020). As for the study more broadly: The study examined T cell repertoires in roughly 240 patients with early-stage NSCLC and compared tumors with uninvolved tumor-adjacent lungs. The cohort consisted of around 250 treatment-naive NSCLC patients whose localized lung tumors had been resected. A mean age of around 66 years was recorded for the NSCLC patients, of whom approximately 130 were male and 90 to 110 were female.

At diagnosis, peripheral blood, uninvolved tumor-adjacent lung and tumor were collected and stored as a combination of fresh-frozen and FFPE material. For TCR repertoire profiling, blood samples were analyzed as peripheral blood mononuclear cells. General findings and caveats noted by the study authors: Longer overall survival was associated with higher T cell density in blood, whereas shorter survival was associated with higher clonality in adjacent lung. Uninvolved tumor-adjacent lung showed the highest T cell clonality, higher than tumor, which suggests more focused antigenic responses in the uninvolved tumor-adjacent lung. A median of approximately 55 of the top 100 tumor clones were detected in paired uninvolved adjacent lung, and 28 of these tumor clones were also found among the top 100 clones of the paired uninvolved adjacent lung. Because the study design was exploratory, TCR variables were selected using unadjusted p-values without false-discovery rate correction. Because multi-region tumor sequencing was not performed, intratumor heterogeneity could not be ruled out.

The CDR3 spans 14 residues, from the cysteine through the phenylalanine. The entry retains the CDR3 DNA only, 42 bases that are in frame from base 1. V was cut back by 6 bases and J by 3 bases, leaving a gap of 11 bases between them. From a lookup of the germline V gene (reference sequence), CDR1 and CDR2 are MNHEY and SMNVEV. TCR beta CDR3 regions were sequenced from DNA using the immunoSEQ Assay. The published analysis was carried out like this. T cell density was computed as TCR beta template counts normalized to usable DNA estimated by amplifying housekeeping genes. Richness was estimated using the preseqR package, with extrapolation to 400,000 templates for PBMC samples and to 120,000 templates for tissue samples. Clonality was calculated as one minus Pielou's evenness. To identify tissue-enriched TCRs, differential abundance testing was run on productive amino-acid clonotypes with a minimum total count of 5 and an alpha of 0.1. Repertoire overlap between compartments was quantified with the Jaccard Index and Morisita Overlap Index. TCR beta CDR3s were clustered by GLIPH together with public tetramer-defined viral CDR3s, and at least three viral sequences plus V-gene enrichment were required for viral motifs. Here the immuneACCESS table is served through TCRdb, limited to in-frame sequences with V and J called. Missing clones are a known gap in these copies; in checked studies unresolved V genes cover under half, and the rest lacks a known reason. The D gene and trimming were derived from the DNA, and the V and J assignments and clone size from that table. Here the sample has under 35,000 clones; 91% occur a single time. Of the sample, about 28% falls within the top ten clones.

Of note for this clone: Its antigen specificity is not known. No much larger clone is present one base from it, and per-base qualities are unavailable.

This sequence was found in a female donor of 60 years or more with stage I lung adenocarcinoma. Sequences were derived from peripheral blood, sampled before any cancer treatment. The rearranged chain carries TRBV27 and TRBJ1-4; the D segment could be TRBD1, given 5 matching bases. The CDR3 corresponds to CASRRGRANEKLFF. The DNA is as follows: TGTGCCAGCAGACGGGGCAGGGCTAATGAAAAACTGTTTTTT.